The rows below give T cell receptor beta chains drawn from one sample of a study of blood T cell repertoires in COVID-19. Clones were read by immunoSEQ multiplex PCR, and TCRdb kept only the in-frame ones, dropping some. The sample lists 300,000 to 350,000 clones; about 91% were seen once. Sequencing was performed on peripheral blood. These receptors all stem from a woman in her twenties or thirties with COVID-19, enrolled during active disease. Each CDR3 is given with its conserved first and last residue. Each record gives: V gene, CDR3 length, J gene, CDR3 protein.

V gene: TRBV5-1; CDR3 length: 14; J gene: TRBJ2-3; CDR3 protein: CATRRERGTDTQYF
V gene: TRBV5-6; CDR3 length: 15; J gene: TRBJ1-1; CDR3 protein: CASSWGLGGPTEAFF
V gene: TRBV5-4; CDR3 length: 15; J gene: TRBJ2-5; CDR3 protein: CASSPGQRGGETQYF
V gene: TRBV2; CDR3 length: 15; J gene: TRBJ2-3; CDR3 protein: CASSPGTGSTDTQYF
V gene: TRBV12-5; CDR3 length: 16; J gene: TRBJ1-3; CDR3 protein: CASGLRLGSSGNTIYF
V gene: TRBV2; CDR3 length: 13; J gene: TRBJ1-4; CDR3 protein: CASRDRLNEKLFF
V gene: TRBV30; CDR3 length: 18; J gene: TRBJ1-6; CDR3 protein: CAWSVILDRGTYNSPLHF
V gene: TRBV5-1; CDR3 length: 17; J gene: TRBJ2-1; CDR3 protein: CASSFQTGTADYNEQFF
V gene: TRBV6-2/TRBV6-3; CDR3 length: 14; J gene: TRBJ1-3; CDR3 protein: CASSTWTGGNTIYF
V gene: TRBV2; CDR3 length: 12; J gene: TRBJ1-5; CDR3 protein: CASKITQGPQHF
V gene: TRBV5-1; CDR3 length: 15; J gene: TRBJ2-1; CDR3 protein: CASSLTSGVYNEQFF
V gene: TRBV6-5; CDR3 length: 16; J gene: TRBJ1-6; CDR3 protein: CASSYSKQGGNSPLHF
V gene: TRBV19; CDR3 length: 17; J gene: TRBJ1-2; CDR3 protein: CASSIQPGQGVNYGYTF
V gene: TRBV5-6; CDR3 length: 15; J gene: TRBJ2-2; CDR3 protein: CASSLYSGDTGELFF
V gene: TRBV6-5; CDR3 length: 14; J gene: TRBJ2-1; CDR3 protein: CASTPGALFNEQFF
V gene: TRBV11-3; CDR3 length: 15; J gene: TRBJ1-6; CDR3 protein: CASSYEGGVNSPLHF
V gene: TRBV30; CDR3 length: 14; J gene: TRBJ2-3; CDR3 protein: CAWSGDRGSDTQYF
V gene: TRBV15; CDR3 length: 15; J gene: TRBJ2-5; CDR3 protein: CATSRGEGLQETQYF
V gene: TRBV7-9; CDR3 length: 19; J gene: TRBJ2-5; CDR3 protein: CASSPHPGLAGGPKETQYF
V gene: TRBV12-3/TRBV12-4; CDR3 length: 11; J gene: TRBJ2-3; CDR3 protein: CASSRGYTQYF
V gene: TRBV4-2; CDR3 length: 13; J gene: TRBJ1-6; CDR3 protein: CASRHPGGFTLHF
V gene: TRBV6-5; CDR3 length: 15; J gene: TRBJ1-3; CDR3 protein: CASSYGLRAGNTIYF
V gene: TRBV3-1/TRBV3-2; CDR3 length: 17; J gene: TRBJ2-7; CDR3 protein: CASSQDPGTGWPYEQYF
V gene: TRBV5-4; CDR3 length: 15; J gene: TRBJ1-3; CDR3 protein: CASSLGRGSGNTIYF
V gene: TRBV9; CDR3 length: 14; J gene: TRBJ1-6; CDR3 protein: CASSVATTNSPLHF
V gene: TRBV12-3/TRBV12-4; CDR3 length: 13; J gene: TRBJ1-4; CDR3 protein: CASSLAGGEKLFF
V gene: TRBV5-5; CDR3 length: 15; J gene: TRBJ1-2; CDR3 protein: CASSLGGAQYYGYTF
V gene: TRBV3-1/TRBV3-2; CDR3 length: 13; J gene: TRBJ2-6; CDR3 protein: CASSQNGGLVLTF
V gene: TRBV19; CDR3 length: 12; J gene: TRBJ1-5; CDR3 protein: CASSRMTTDQHF
V gene: TRBV4-1; CDR3 length: 16; J gene: TRBJ1-4; CDR3 protein: CASSQGVGGNYEKLFF
V gene: TRBV11-2; CDR3 length: 15; J gene: TRBJ1-6; CDR3 protein: CASSLVPGSNSPLHF
V gene: TRBV6-1; CDR3 length: 16; J gene: TRBJ2-5; CDR3 protein: CASSDDRGRLWETQYF
V gene: TRBV9; CDR3 length: 15; J gene: TRBJ2-5; CDR3 protein: CASSARVGVQETQYF
V gene: TRBV11-2; CDR3 length: 12; J gene: TRBJ2-2; CDR3 protein: CASRGMTGELFF
V gene: TRBV7-3; CDR3 length: 15; J gene: TRBJ1-1; CDR3 protein: CASRRQGNMNTEAFF
V gene: TRBV7-8; CDR3 length: 15; J gene: TRBJ2-1; CDR3 protein: CASSGRDRGNNEQFF
V gene: TRBV2; CDR3 length: 15; J gene: TRBJ1-1; CDR3 protein: CASSGQGGGGAEAFF
V gene: TRBV10-2; CDR3 length: 13; J gene: TRBJ2-1; CDR3 protein: CASSEWAGNEQFF
V gene: TRBV2; CDR3 length: 14; J gene: TRBJ1-2; CDR3 protein: CASSEGEGYYGYTF
V gene: TRBV7-8; CDR3 length: 13; J gene: TRBJ2-3; CDR3 protein: CASSLFGGDTQYF
V gene: TRBV7-2; CDR3 length: 18; J gene: TRBJ2-2; CDR3 protein: CASSQTPRSGGASGELFF
V gene: TRBV4-1; CDR3 length: 16; J gene: TRBJ2-1; CDR3 protein: CASSQEGTVSYNEQFF
V gene: TRBV4-1; CDR3 length: 15; J gene: TRBJ1-2; CDR3 protein: CASSQEVSGGSGYTF
V gene: TRBV6-2/TRBV6-3; CDR3 length: 17; J gene: TRBJ1-5; CDR3 protein: CASSYGQGGWSNQPQHF
V gene: TRBV18; CDR3 length: 12; J gene: TRBJ1-1; CDR3 protein: CASSNTAGGAFF
V gene: TRBV6-2/TRBV6-3; CDR3 length: 11; J gene: TRBJ1-2; CDR3 protein: CASSLQGGYTF
V gene: TRBV7-8; CDR3 length: 14; J gene: TRBJ2-3; CDR3 protein: CASSFLSERDTQYF
V gene: TRBV7-9; CDR3 length: 17; J gene: TRBJ1-3; CDR3 protein: CASSLFRLRDSGNTIYF
V gene: TRBV28; CDR3 length: 15; J gene: TRBJ1-2; CDR3 protein: CASRPGQIRGSGYTF
V gene: TRBV13; CDR3 length: 13; J gene: TRBJ2-1; CDR3 protein: CASREQGYNEQFF
V gene: TRBV10-3; CDR3 length: 13; J gene: TRBJ1-2; CDR3 protein: CATAGRQDSGYTF
V gene: TRBV28; CDR3 length: 17; J gene: TRBJ2-5; CDR3 protein: CASSPGGLAGGEETQYF
V gene: TRBV5-6; CDR3 length: 16; J gene: TRBJ1-3; CDR3 protein: CASSFRLTGSGNTIYF